The 20 T cell receptor beta chains listed next were all sequenced from one sample in a study of blood T cell repertoires in COVID-19. Using immunoSEQ multiplex PCR, the repertoire was profiled, and TCRdb retains in-frame clones only, with some absent. The sample has about 200,000 clones; 76% are singletons. Sequenced: PBMCs or T cells enriched from blood (not recorded which). The receptors derive from a woman between 50 and 59 years old with acute COVID-19.

This clone was counted only a few times. The V call is TRBV5-1, the J call TRBJ2-5, with 7 bases that match TRBD2. Losses at the gene ends were 4 bases for V and 10 bases for J; bases not matched to a gene: 13. Germline V gene lookup returns CDR1 SGHRS and CDR2 YFSETQ. CDR3 length: 14 residues. CDR3 loop: CASSPGGFLPDQYF. The CDR3 DNA is TGCGCCAGCAGCCCGGGGGGTTTCCTCCCAGACCAGTACTTC.

This chain connects TRBV30 to TRBJ2-3, with 8 nucleotides matching TRBD2. Germline V CDR1 and CDR2: GTSNPN, SVGIG (reference sequence). This CDR3 spans 14 amino acids. Unmatched junction bases numbered 4, after V lost 2 bases and J lost 3 bases. The CDR3 DNA follows: TGTGCCTGGAGTCGGGGGGGGCGGACAGATACGCAGTATTTT. Its protein product is CAWSRGGRTDTQYF.

This clone was seen only once. The chain links TRBV6-2 or TRBV6-3 to TRBJ2-7, with D perhaps TRBD1 (5 bases). The V gene lost 6 bases and the J gene lost 3 bases, with 12 bases spanning the gap. The CDR3 has 13 amino acids. Germline-derived CDR1 and CDR2 are MNHEY and SVGEGT. This CDR3 is CASSSTGDYEQYV. CDR3 DNA sequence: TGTGCCAGCAGCTCCACAGGAGACTACGAGCAGTACGTC.

V and J are TRBV12-3 or TRBV12-4 and TRBJ1-5, with D unresolved. This CDR3 has 11 residues. V dropped 5 bases and J dropped 5 bases, with 4 bases sitting between them. CDR3 in DNA: TGTGCCAGCAGTCGGTATCAGCCCCAGCATTTT. Amino acids: CASSRYQPQHF.

The CDR3 spells CASSFLAGTGEKLFF. The CDR3 nucleotides read TGTGCCAGCAGTTTTCTCGCAGGGACAGGCGAAAAACTGTTTTTT. The chain combines TRBV28 with TRBJ1-4; TRBD1 matches at 8 bases. Looked up from germline, CDR1 is MDHEN and CDR2 is SYDVKM. V lost 3 bases to trimming and J lost 8 bases; unmatched junction nucleotides: 8. This CDR3 has 15 residues. Combining the CDR3 with reference TRBV28 and TRBJ1-4 gives the whole variable domain DVKVTQSSRYLVKRTGEKVFLECVQDMDHENMFWYRQDPGLGLRLIYFSYDVKMKEKGDIPEGYSVSREKKERFSLILESASTNQTSMYLCASSFLAGTGEKLFFGSGTQLSVL.

This clone was seen a handful of times. V usage is TRBV5-1 and J usage is TRBJ2-5; 12 bases line up with TRBD2. Germline V gene data show CDR1 as SGHRS and CDR2 as YFSETQ. This CDR3 has 15 amino acids. V dropped 8 bases and J dropped 1; count of bases not matched to a gene: 6. This CDR3 reads CASRKLAGGQETQYF. CDR3 DNA sequence: TGCGCCAGTAGAAAACTAGCGGGGGGCCAAGAGACCCAGTACTTC.

This clone appeared once. The rearrangement links TRBV18 to TRBJ2-7; 8 bases map to TRBD1. Looked up from germline, CDR1 is KGHSH and CDR2 is LQKENI. Germline trimming cut 5 bases from V and 3 bases from J; bases unmatched to any gene: 6. This CDR3 comprises 14 residues. The CDR3 reads CASSRTGTGYEQYV. CDR3 in DNA: TGTGCCAGCTCAAGAACCGGGACAGGCTACGAGCAGTACGTC.

The rearrangement joins TRBV28 to TRBJ2-7, with a weak D call TRBD2 (6 bases). V was trimmed by 2 bases and J by 2 bases, leaving 13 bases between them. The CDR3 covers 15 residues. Germline values: CDR1 MDHEN, CDR2 SYDVKM. Here the CDR3 reads CASSLAGRRPYEQYV. DNA of the CDR3: TGTGCCAGCAGTTTAGCGGGGAGACGACCCTACGAGCAGTACGTC.

The chain recombines TRBV29-1 with TRBJ1-2, with 8 bases lining up with TRBD1. CDR1 is SQVTM and CDR2 is ANQGSEA in the germline V gene. This CDR3 region has 14 residues. Losses at the gene ends were 7 bases for V and 2 bases for J; bases not matched to a gene: 9. The CDR3 protein is CSARDRYSNYGYTF. The CDR3 bases are TGCAGCGCCCGGGACAGGTACTCCAACTATGGCTACACCTTC.

The chain is built from TRBV3-1 (or the pseudogene TRBV3-2) and TRBJ2-2, with D hard to call. The CDR3 extends over 14 amino acids. The germline V and J ends were trimmed by 2 bases and 1 base, with 5 bases remaining between them. The V gene's germline CDR1 is LGHDT and CDR2 YNNKEL (reference sequence). CDR3 protein: CASSQTRNTGELFF. In DNA form, the CDR3 reads TGTGCCAGCAGCCAAACTCGGAACACCGGGGAGCTGTTTTTT.

The chain links TRBV5-8 to TRBJ2-3, with 16 bases lining up with TRBD2. The CDR3 spans 17 residues. After removal of 3 bases from V and 5 bases from J, the junction contained 6 bases not matched to a gene. Per germline, CDR1 SGHTS and CDR2 YDEGEE. In DNA form, the CDR3 reads TGTGCCAGCAGCTCGGGGACTAGCGGGGGGGCGAAAGATACGCAGTATTTT. Translation: CASSSGTSGGAKDTQYF.

J is TRBJ2-1 and V is TRBV29-1; 9 nucleotides agree with TRBD2. J gave up 0 bases and V 1 base, and 4 bases lay outside the gene matches. CDR3 length: 16 amino acids. From germline, CDR1 is SQVTM and CDR2 ANQGSEA. This CDR3 is CSVEGTSGFSYNEQFF. The CDR3 DNA reads as TGCAGCGTTGAAGGCACTAGCGGGTTCTCCTACAATGAGCAGTTCTTC.

J is TRBJ1-2 and V is TRBV6-5; a possible D gene is TRBD1 (5 bases). This CDR3 has 13 amino acids. V was pared by 0 bases and J by 3 bases, with 5 bases between. Germline lookup yields CDR1 MNHEY and CDR2 SVGAGI. The CDR3 region is CASSYSGDYGYTF. Here the CDR3 DNA reads TGTGCCAGCAGTTACTCAGGGGACTATGGCTACACCTTC.

The chain joins TRBV5-1 to TRBJ1-2; D call uncertain. Germline loops: CDR1 SGHRS, CDR2 YFSETQ. CDR3 length: 12 residues. Trimming removed 3 bases at V and 5 bases at J, with 8 bases between. The CDR3 nucleotides are TGCGCCAGCAGCTGGGGAGCATATGGCTACACCTTC. Translated: CASSWGAYGYTF.

The V gene is TRBV5-1, the J gene TRBJ2-5; TRBD2 aligns across 13 bases. The V and J ends lost 0 bases and 3 bases, in that order; junction bases with no gene match: 14. Germline V gene sequence: CDR1 SGHRS, CDR2 YFSETQ. The CDR3 length is 20 residues. The DNA of the CDR3 is TGCGCCAGCAGCTTGGCCCCTCTGGGACTAGCGGGGAAAGGGGAAGAGACCCAGTACTTC. It encodes CASSLAPLGLAGKGEETQYF.

The rearrangement uses TRBV7-6 and TRBJ2-6; no firm D call. V lost 5 bases and J 0 bases, leaving 8 bases between the germline ends. The CDR3 totals 15 residues. CDR1 is SGHVS, CDR2 FNYEAQ, per germline. CDR3 in DNA: TGTGCCAGCAGCCCCCCGAGCTCTGGGGCCAACGTCCTGACTTTC. As protein: CASSPPSSGANVLTF.

V is TRBV18 and J is TRBJ2-6, with 10 bases fitting TRBD1. This CDR3 is built from 18 residues. The ends lost 3 bases at V and 4 bases at J; junction bases unmatched: 9. From germline, CDR1 is KGHSH and CDR2 LQKENI. The CDR3 loop reads CASSPSPGTGDGANVLTF. DNA for the CDR3: TGTGCCAGCTCACCGAGCCCCGGGACAGGGGACGGGGCCAACGTCCTGACTTTC.

This clone has more than one count but fewer than ten. The chain couples TRBV27 to TRBJ2-3; possible D gene TRBD2, 7 bases. Germline V CDR1 and CDR2: MNHEY, SMNVEV (reference sequence). Trimming removed 5 bases from V and 4 bases from J, with 13 bases in between. The CDR3 totals 14 residues. The CDR3 reads CASSTRGAPDTQYF. The CDR3 nucleotides read TGTGCCAGCAGTACCCGGGGGGCACCAGATACGCAGTATTTT.

The chain combines TRBV3-1 (or the pseudogene TRBV3-2) with TRBJ2-5, with TRBD1 as a possible D gene (5 bases). The CDR3 length is 14 residues. Trimming left V 1 base short and J 2 bases short, with 8 bases between. Germline CDR1 LGHDT, CDR2 YNNKEL (reference sequence). The CDR3 coding sequence is TGTGCCAGCAGCCAAGGGGGCAGACAAGAGACCCAGTACTTC. This gives the protein CASSQGGRQETQYF.

The CDR3 DNA reads as TGCGCCAGCAGCTTGCAGGATCCGACCTATGGCTACACCTTC. Protein sequence: CASSLQDPTYGYTF. The chain combines TRBV5-1 with TRBJ1-2; no firm D call. CDR3 size: 14 residues. The V gene lost 1 base and the J gene lost 4 bases, with 11 bases spanning the gap. Germline V gene sequence: CDR1 SGHRS, CDR2 YFSETQ.